This T cell receptor beta chain was sequenced during a study of T cells in Graves' hyperthyroidism and ophthalmopathy. Many counts were recorded for this clonotype. At one boundary the junction diverges from the germline segment, which might be a read error. Germline loops: CDR1 DFQATT, CDR2 SNEGSKA (reference sequence). The CDR3 extends over 14 amino acids. Patients aged 18 to 65 with hyperthyroidism were newly diagnosed, with duration under 2 months. Clinical symptoms, serum thyroxine, TRAb, thyroid ultrasound and orbital computed tomography informed diagnoses. Template material for amplifying TCR beta CDR3 regions consisted of RNA transcripts. The TCR CDR3 first-round RT-PCR relied on the HTBI primer set. TCRdb processed the multiplex PCR reads anew with MiXCR; each CDR3 protein has one entry. The table lists some 600,000 distinct CDR3 sequences, approximately 13% of them singletons.

Specimen: blood. The source is a young woman with Graves' hyperthyroidism that later progressed to Graves' ophthalmopathy. The rearrangement links TRBV20-1 to TRBJ1-5; maybe TRBD1 (5 bases). The CDR3 sequence is CSARGETDNQPQHF. DNA for the CDR3: TGCAGTGCAAGAGGGGAGACTGACAATCAGCCCCAGCATTTT.